The text below deals with one T cell receptor beta chain. The sample belongs to a study of blood T cell repertoires in COVID-19. Whole-study context: The samples span acute and convalescent COVID-19 from the United States, Italy and Spain. In each case, the material was cDNA or gDNA derived from T cells, B-cell-depleted T cells, or PBMCs.

In the original workflow: Amplification of reference gene primers was used by the study to estimate nucleated cell counts. TCRdb keeps only in-frame clones here, not all; method: immunoSEQ multiplex PCR. From that table come the V and J calls and clone size; the DNA was used to work out D and trimming. This table holds under 350,000 clones, over 75% found once. The CDR3 contains 16 residues. V was pared by 1 base and J by 3 bases, with 8 bases of the junction left unmatched. Germline CDR1 and CDR2: SGDLS and YYNGEE. This sequence originates from a human donor in a cohort sampled during active COVID-19. Sequenced sample: peripheral blood. The chain has TRBV9 and TRBJ2-7, with 9 bases that match TRBD1. CDR3 in amino acids: CASSVSSRTGVYEQYF. CDR3 bases: TGTGCCAGCAGCGTATCTTCGAGGACAGGGGTCTACGAGCAGTACTTC.